Listed below are T cell receptor beta chains from one sample, sequenced in a study of low-dose radiotherapy and immunotherapy resistance in tumors. TCRdb re-called the reads through MiXCR, storing one row per CDR3 protein. The sample consists of about 30,000 distinct CDR3 sequences, roughly 49% of them appearing once. The sample here was PBMCs, taken after low-dose radiotherapy plus immunotherapy. Receptors originate from a male donor with gallbladder cancer. CDR3s include the opening cysteine and the closing phenylalanine or tryptophan. The order of the fields is D gene, clone size, V gene, J gene, CDR3 DNA, CDR3 protein. The D gene is left open where the match is weak. Not every row has a clone size; where given, it reads once, few, many or a size class.

D: -; size: few; V: TRBV29-1; J: TRBJ1-1; DNA: TGCAGCGTTACTCCTATGGGACCCACTGAAGCTTTCTTT; CDR3: CSVTPMGPTEAFF
D: -; size: many; V: TRBV29-1; J: TRBJ1-5; DNA: TGCAGCGTACGGGAGGGGAATGAGCCCCAGCATTTT; CDR3: CSVREGNEPQHF
D: -; size: many; V: TRBV7-8; J: TRBJ2-7; DNA: TGTGCCAGCAGCTTAGGGCGCAGGGGTATAACTAACTCCTACGAGCAGTACTTC; CDR3: CASSLGRRGITNSYEQYF
D: TRBD2; size: -; V: TRBV9; J: TRBJ2-7; DNA: TGTGCCAGCACCGTCGGCAGCGTCGCCCCTAGCGGGAGGGCCGAATACGAGCAGTACTTC; CDR3: CASTVGSVAPSGRAEYEQYF
D: -; size: many; V: TRBV28; J: TRBJ2-7; DNA: TGTGCCAGCAGTACTCCCCCCGACACGAACTACGAGCAGTACTTC; CDR3: CASSTPPDTNYEQYF
D: TRBD2; size: few; V: TRBV20-1; J: TRBJ2-3; DNA: TGCAGTGCTACACTAGCGGGGGGGCCGCTAGATACGCAGTATTTT; CDR3: CSATLAGGPLDTQYF
D: -; size: -; V: TRBV6-2/TRBV6-3; J: TRBJ1-2; DNA: -; CDR3: CASSSSTGWFGYTF
D: -; size: -; V: TRBV23-1; J: TRBJ1-2; DNA: TGCGCCAGCAGTCAGTGGGTCTATGGCTACACCTTC; CDR3: CASSQWVYGYTF
D: TRBD2; size: once; V: TRBV5-4; J: TRBJ2-5; DNA: TGTGCCAGCAGCTTGGGCGGGAGGGCAGTTCGCGAGACCCAGTACTTC; CDR3: CASSLGGRAVRETQYF
D: -; size: -; V: TRBV25-1; J: TRBJ2-7; DNA: TGTGCCAGCGGGTCCGGGAGTCCCCATTACGAGCAGTACTTC; CDR3: CASGSGSPHYEQYF
D: -; size: many; V: TRBV27; J: TRBJ2-1; DNA: TGTGCCAGCAACCGGGCCACGGGAGCCGTCGGTGAGCAGTTCTTC; CDR3: CASNRATGAVGEQFF
D: -; size: -; V: TRBV28; J: TRBJ1-2; DNA: TGTGCCAGCAGTTCCCCCCAGGGTGGGTACGGCTACACCTTC; CDR3: CASSSPQGGYGYTF
D: -; size: -; V: TRBV29-1; J: TRBJ1-5; DNA: TGCAGCGTTGTAGTCAGTGATCAGCCCCAGCATTTT; CDR3: CSVVVSDQPQHF
D: -; size: many; V: TRBV10-2; J: TRBJ2-7; DNA: TGCGCCAGCAGGCTGGGGTACGAGCAGTACTTC; CDR3: CASRLGYEQYF
D: -; size: few; V: TRBV6-5; J: TRBJ1-2; DNA: TGTGCCAGCAGCCCGGGACACGGCTATATGCCAAACACATATGGCTACACCTTC; CDR3: CASSPGHGYMPNTYGYTF
D: TRBD2; size: -; V: TRBV29-1; J: TRBJ2-3; DNA: TGCAGCGTGTGGACTAGCGGGAGCACAGATACGCAGTATTTT; CDR3: CSVWTSGSTDTQYF
D: -; size: -; V: TRBV28; J: TRBJ2-6; DNA: TGTGCCAGCAGTTTACCATCGGGGGCTGGGGCCAACGTCCTGACTTTC; CDR3: CASSLPSGAGANVLTF
D: -; size: few; V: TRBV28; J: TRBJ2-1; DNA: TGTGCCAGCAGGGAGGGGGGGTACAATGAGCAGTTCTTC; CDR3: CASREGGYNEQFF
D: -; size: many; V: TRBV3-1; J: TRBJ2-5; DNA: TGTGCCAGCAGCCAAGGCTATCGGGGGCGAGAGACCCAGTACTTC; CDR3: CASSQGYRGRETQYF
D: -; size: -; V: TRBV6-2/TRBV6-3; J: TRBJ2-1; DNA: TGTGCCAGCCTTCCTCATGTGGGAGGTGAGGGCTATGAGCAGTTCTTC; CDR3: CASLPHVGGEGYEQFF
D: -; size: many; V: TRBV4-1; J: TRBJ2-3; DNA: TGCGCCAGCAGCCAAGGGCATGGGGCGGGAGATACGCAGTATTTT; CDR3: CASSQGHGAGDTQYF
D: -; size: medium-sized; V: TRBV12-3/TRBV12-4; J: TRBJ1-5; DNA: TGTGCCAGAAGAAACCGGGATAAACCGGATCAGCCCCAGCATTTT; CDR3: CARRNRDKPDQPQHF
D: -; size: -; V: TRBV5-6; J: TRBJ1-5; DNA: TGTGCCAGCAGCTTGGGCGGTTATAGCAATCAGCCCCAGCATTTT; CDR3: CASSLGGYSNQPQHF
D: -; size: -; V: TRBV5-6; J: TRBJ1-5; DNA: TGTGCCAGCAGCTTCCAAAGGTCCCCATATAGCAATCAGCCCCAGCATTTT; CDR3: CASSFQRSPYSNQPQHF
D: TRBD1; size: -; V: TRBV27; J: TRBJ1-5; DNA: TGTGCCACCAGGGAAACAGGGGCTGGTCAGCCCCAGCATTTT; CDR3: CATRETGAGQPQHF
D: TRBD2; size: few; V: TRBV5-1; J: TRBJ2-1; DNA: TGCGCCAGCAGCTTCACTAGCGGGCCGACCTACAATGAGCAGTTCTTC; CDR3: CASSFTSGPTYNEQFF
D: -; size: -; V: TRBV11-2; J: TRBJ1-1; DNA: TGTGCCAGCAGCTCCCTCCGTGGGGGGGTTGTGAACACTGAAGCTTTCTTT; CDR3: CASSSLRGGVVNTEAFF
D: -; size: -; V: TRBV4-2; J: TRBJ2-5; DNA: TGTGCCAGCAGCCAAGGGGCGGGCCTTGACGTTATAGAGACCCAGTACTTC; CDR3: CASSQGAGLDVIETQYF
D: -; size: once; V: TRBV29-1; J: TRBJ1-1; DNA: TGCAGCGTGTTCGATGGGGGCTTGAACACTGAAGCTTTCTTT; CDR3: CSVFDGGLNTEAFF
D: TRBD1; size: -; V: TRBV29-1; J: TRBJ1-2; DNA: TGCAGCGTGGCCGCAGGGGGCGGCTACACCTTC; CDR3: CSVAAGGGYTF
D: -; size: -; V: TRBV6-2/TRBV6-3; J: TRBJ2-2; DNA: TGTGCCAGCAGTGAATTAGGGGGACCCGGGGAGCTGTTTTTT; CDR3: CASSELGGPGELFF
D: TRBD2; size: many; V: TRBV7-6; J: TRBJ2-5; DNA: TGTGCCAGCAGGGGACTAGCGGGGGGGCCGGAGACCCAGTACTTC; CDR3: CASRGLAGGPETQYF
D: TRBD2; size: few; V: TRBV2; J: TRBJ2-3; DNA: TGTGCCAGCAGAAGCCTACTTAGCGGGCCGAGCACAGATACGCAGTATTTT; CDR3: CASRSLLSGPSTDTQYF
D: TRBD1; size: medium-sized; V: TRBV5-4; J: TRBJ2-1; DNA: TGTGCCACCTCTAAAACAGGGGTAGCCTACAATGAGCAGTTCTTC; CDR3: CATSKTGVAYNEQFF
D: -; size: -; V: TRBV5-1; J: TRBJ2-7; DNA: TGCGCCAGCAGCTCCGGGCTGGATACTTACGAGCAGTACTTC; CDR3: CASSSGLDTYEQYF
D: -; size: -; V: TRBV28; J: TRBJ1-6; DNA: TGTGCCAGCAGTTTAGGCGGGGTTAATTCACCCCTCCACTTT; CDR3: CASSLGGVNSPLHF
D: TRBD2; size: medium-sized; V: TRBV18; J: TRBJ2-7; DNA: TGTGCCAGCTCCCCCGGGACTAGCGGGAGCAAGGAGCAGTACTTC; CDR3: CASSPGTSGSKEQYF
D: TRBD2; size: medium-sized; V: TRBV9; J: TRBJ2-5; DNA: TGTGCCAGCAGCGTAGACTCGGGAGGGCGGCAAGAGACCCAGTACTTC; CDR3: CASSVDSGGRQETQYF
D: TRBD2; size: many; V: TRBV4-1; J: TRBJ2-5; DNA: TGCGCCAGCAGCCAAGTGGCTAGCGGGGGGACCCCTCGACAGACCCAGTACTTC; CDR3: CASSQVASGGTPRQTQYF
D: TRBD2; size: -; V: TRBV6-2/TRBV6-3; J: TRBJ2-5; DNA: TGTGCCAGCCGTGAAAAGACTAGCGGTTTGGAGACCCAGTACTTC; CDR3: CASREKTSGLETQYF
D: -; size: many; V: TRBV5-4; J: TRBJ1-2; DNA: TGTGCCAGCAGCCAAAACAGTAACTATGGCTACACCTTC; CDR3: CASSQNSNYGYTF
D: -; size: -; V: TRBV28; J: TRBJ2-1; DNA: TGTGCCAGCTGCGTCGCCGGGGTGGTTGAGCAGTTCTTC; CDR3: CASCVAGVVEQFF
D: TRBD2; size: -; V: TRBV6-2/TRBV6-3; J: TRBJ2-1; DNA: TGTGCCAGCAGGGGGACTAGCGGGAGACTCTATGAGCAGTTCTTC; CDR3: CASRGTSGRLYEQFF
D: -; size: -; V: TRBV28; J: TRBJ2-6; DNA: TGTGCCAGCAGGGAGGGGGGGTCAGGGGCCAACGTCCTGACTTTC; CDR3: CASREGGSGANVLTF
D: TRBD1; size: many; V: TRBV2; J: TRBJ2-1; DNA: TGTGCCAGCAGGTTTTCTTCCGGGACAGGGACCAATGAGCAGTTCTTC; CDR3: CASRFSSGTGTNEQFF
D: TRBD2; size: few; V: TRBV20-1; J: TRBJ2-1; DNA: TGCAGTGCTAGTCGTCTAGCGGACTACAATGAGCAGTTCTTC; CDR3: CSASRLADYNEQFF
D: TRBD1; size: many; V: TRBV5-1; J: TRBJ2-1; DNA: TGCGCCAGCAGCTGGGACAGCAATGAGCAGTTCTTC; CDR3: CASSWDSNEQFF
D: -; size: -; V: TRBV2; J: TRBJ2-7; DNA: TGTGCCAGCAGTCGACAGGCCTACGAGCAGTACTTC; CDR3: CASSRQAYEQYF
D: TRBD1; size: -; V: TRBV5-4; J: TRBJ2-5; DNA: TGTGCCAGCAGCTTGCCCCCTGGGACAGGTTTCCAAGAGACCCAGTACTTC; CDR3: CASSLPPGTGFQETQYF
D: -; size: many; V: TRBV20-1; J: TRBJ2-1; DNA: TGCAGTGCTAGACGACTAGGGGACAATGAGCAGTTCTTC; CDR3: CSARRLGDNEQFF
D: -; size: -; V: TRBV11-3; J: TRBJ2-7; DNA: TGTGCCAGCAGCTCTATGGGGTCCGAGCAGTACTTC; CDR3: CASSSMGSEQYF
D: -; size: -; V: TRBV18; J: TRBJ1-1; DNA: TGTGCCAGCTCACCAGGTACTGAAGCTTTCTTT; CDR3: CASSPGTEAFF
D: -; size: few; V: TRBV6-1; J: TRBJ2-1; DNA: TGTGCCAGCAGTGAAGGTACTAGCAGTGGTAATGAGCAGTTCTTC; CDR3: CASSEGTSSGNEQFF
D: -; size: once; V: TRBV6-2/TRBV6-3; J: TRBJ1-5; DNA: TGTGCCAGCAGTGACCGACATTATGAGGTGAGCAATCAGCCCCAGCATTTT; CDR3: CASSDRHYEVSNQPQHF